This is a list of T cell receptor beta chains from one sample in a study of T cell repertoires in cytomegalovirus infection. One entry per CDR3 protein, called by TCRdb with MiXCR from the reads. Here the sample spans about 770,000 distinct CDR3 sequences, about 29% being singletons. Antigens for these TCRs are unknown. The sequencing here drew on cultured CD8+ T cells from PBMCs, taken from culture after CMV antigen stimulation. These receptor sequences come from a human donor in good health (CMV status not recorded). Some clones in this sample may be carry-over from other donors' samples. Each CDR3 is given with its conserved first and last residue. Fields, in order: clone size, D gene, V gene, J gene, CDR3 protein, CDR3 DNA. D genes are given only for firm matches. The size field is filled for only some rows; it gives once, few, many or a size class.

few,-,TRBV15,TRBJ2-1,CATSPTGVGHNEQFF,TGTGCCACCAGTCCTACCGGTGTCGGCCACAATGAGCAGTTCTTC
many,-,TRBV6-2/TRBV6-3,TRBJ1-2,CASRLAKGWNYGYTF,TGTGCCAGCAGACTCGCTAAGGGATGGAACTATGGCTACACCTTC
-,TRBD2,TRBV6-2/TRBV6-3,TRBJ2-1,CASSYRTSGGETNNEQFF,TGTGCCAGCAGTTACCGGACTAGCGGGGGGGAAACGAACAATGAGCAGTTCTTC
few,TRBD1,TRBV19,TRBJ1-1,CASSFWTGVSEAFF,TGTGCCAGTAGTTTCTGGACAGGGGTATCTGAAGCTTTCTTT
-,-,TRBV6-1,TRBJ1-5,CASSEWWGQENNQPQHF,TGTGCCAGCAGTGAATGGTGGGGCCAGGAGAACAATCAGCCCCAGCATTTT
-,TRBD1,TRBV7-4,TRBJ2-3,CASSLRQGASSDTQYF,TGTGCCAGCAGCTTGAGACAGGGGGCATCTTCAGATACGCAGTATTTT
-,TRBD2,TRBV6-6,TRBJ2-1,CASSYLSGGTYNEQFF,TGTGCCAGCAGTTATCTTAGCGGGGGGACGTACAATGAGCAGTTCTTC
few,-,TRBV6-1,TRBJ1-1,CASSAQAFF,TGTGCCAGCAGTGCCCAGGCTTTCTTT
few,-,TRBV12-3/TRBV12-4,TRBJ1-2,CASFPGTAYGYTF,TGTGCCAGCTTTCCTGGGACTGCCTATGGCTACACCTTC
-,-,TRBV6-5,TRBJ1-4,CASSYLDQGGGEKLFF,TGTGCCAGCAGTTACCTTGATCAGGGAGGTGGAGAAAAACTGTTTTTT
-,TRBD2,TRBV7-6,TRBJ2-1,CASSPWTSGAHNEQFF,TGTGCTAGCAGCCCGTGGACTAGCGGGGCCCACAATGAGCAGTTCTTC
-,TRBD1,TRBV12-3/TRBV12-4,TRBJ2-1,CASSFEGANNEQFF,TGTGCCAGCAGTTTTGAGGGGGCGAACAATGAGCAGTTCTTC
many,-,TRBV7-6,TRBJ2-5,CASSEVAGTQYF,TGTGCCAGCAGCGAAGTGGCCGGGACCCAGTACTTC
-,TRBD1,TRBV6-1,TRBJ2-3,CASSELRGGLSDTQYF,TGTGCCAGCAGTGAATTGAGAGGGGGCCTCTCAGATACGCAGTATTTT
few,TRBD1,TRBV7-9,TRBJ1-2,CASSSMTGPTYGYTF,TGTGCCAGCAGCTCCATGACAGGGCCTACATATGGCTACACCTTC
-,TRBD1,TRBV5-1,TRBJ2-7,CASTLDRSYEQYF,TGCGCCAGCACCTTGGACAGGAGCTACGAGCAGTACTTC
few,-,TRBV7-2,TRBJ1-2,CASSLGGALYTF,TGTGCCAGCAGCTTAGGAGGGGCCCTCTACACCTTC
-,TRBD2,TRBV5-1,TRBJ2-1,CASGLGTTNEQFF,TGCGCCAGCGGCTTGGGGACTACCAATGAGCAGTTCTTC
few,-,TRBV3-1,TRBJ1-1,CASSQEGMMNTEAFF,TGTGCCAGCAGCCAAGAGGGTATGATGAACACTGAAGCTTTCTTT
few,-,TRBV12-3/TRBV12-4,TRBJ1-5,CASSLTARGQPQHF,TGTGCCAGCAGTTTAACGGCTCGGGGTCAGCCCCAGCATTTT
few,-,TRBV14,TRBJ2-1,CASSRFRDSSYNEQFF,TGTGCCAGCAGCCGCTTCCGGGACTCCTCCTACAATGAGCAGTTCTTC
few,-,TRBV6-5,TRBJ1-5,CASSTRHYQPQHF,TGTGCCAGCAGTACCCGACATTATCAGCCCCAGCATTTT
-,-,TRBV19,TRBJ1-1,CASSIVNEAFF,TGTGCCAGTAGTATTGTTAATGAAGCTTTCTTT
-,-,TRBV2,TRBJ2-1,CARSQRPYGEQFF,TGTGCCAGGAGTCAGCGGCCGTACGGTGAGCAGTTCTTC
many,-,TRBV7-8,TRBJ1-2,CASSSSRDTRLSVYGYTF,TGTGCCAGCAGCTCGTCCCGGGACACCCGTTTATCAGTCTATGGCTACACCTTC
few,TRBD2,TRBV19,TRBJ2-1,CASSMGLAGASPFF,TGTGCCAGTAGTATGGGACTAGCGGGGGCCTCGCCGTTCTTC
many,-,TRBV7-2,TRBJ1-4,CASSLNAGNEKLFF,TGTGCCAGCAGCTTAAACGCTGGCAATGAAAAACTGTTTTTT
-,TRBD2,TRBV19,TRBJ2-3,CASSIPSGGAHTDTQYF,TGTGCCAGTAGTATACCTAGCGGGGGGGCCCACACAGATACGCAGTATTTT
-,-,TRBV2,TRBJ2-3,CASSEEVGATDTQYF,TGTGCCAGCAGTGAAGAGGTGGGAGCCACAGATACGCAGTATTTT
-,-,TRBV20-1,TRBJ1-6,CSARGPGRPGNSPLHF,TGCAGTGCTAGGGGCCCCGGTCGTCCGGGTAATTCACCCCTCCACTTT
-,-,TRBV12-3/TRBV12-4,TRBJ1-3,CASSFSANGNTIYF,TGTGCCAGCAGTTTCTCAGCGAATGGAAACACCATATATTTT
-,TRBD2,TRBV6-1,TRBJ2-5,CASRLAGYQETQYF,TGTGCCAGCCGACTAGCGGGGTACCAAGAGACCCAGTACTTC
few,-,TRBV7-9,TRBJ1-1,CALRGSTEAFF,TGTGCCCTACGGGGGTCCACTGAAGCTTTCTTT
few,TRBD1,TRBV29-1,TRBJ2-1,CSTTGTGNNEQFF,TGCAGCACAACCGGGACAGGGAACAATGAGCAGTTCTTC
few,-,TRBV25-1,TRBJ2-1,CASSDPGRSTNEQFF,TGTGCCAGCAGTGACCCGGGACGCTCTACCAATGAGCAGTTCTTC
-,TRBD1,TRBV6-4,TRBJ2-2,CASTIRGQTGELFF,TGTGCCAGCACTATCAGGGGGCAGACCGGGGAGCTGTTTTTT
-,TRBD1,TRBV5-6,TRBJ2-1,CASSSDFLTDRGQGKSYNEQFF,TGTGCCAGCAGCTCGGATTTTTTAACGGATCGGGGACAGGGGAAATCCTACAATGAGCAGTTCTTC
many,-,TRBV7-2,TRBJ2-1,CASSLGVRVRDEQFF,TGTGCCAGCAGCTTAGGGGTAAGAGTACGCGATGAGCAGTTCTTC
-,-,TRBV6-6,TRBJ1-2,CASTNDGGGGYTF,TGTGCCAGCACCAACGACGGGGGTGGTGGCTACACCTTC
many,TRBD1,TRBV15,TRBJ1-5,CATSRDRAYNQPQHF,TGTGCCACCAGCAGGGACAGGGCTTACAATCAGCCCCAGCATTTT
-,TRBD2,TRBV6-6,TRBJ2-3,CASSAGGTDTQYF,TGTGCCAGCTCGGCGGGGGGGACAGATACGCAGTATTTT
once,-,TRBV9,TRBJ1-1,CASSLLAGGNTEAFF,TGTGCCAGCAGCCTCCTTGCTGGGGGAAACACTGAAGCTTTCTTT
-,TRBD1,TRBV10-3,TRBJ2-7,CAIRVDRAADEQYF,TGTGCCATCAGAGTGGACAGGGCCGCGGACGAGCAGTACTTC
many,-,TRBV28,TRBJ1-2,CASSGGTYYGYTF,TGTGCCAGCAGTGGCGGGACATACTATGGCTACACCTTC
few,-,TRBV7-4,TRBJ1-2,CASSPRPWDGYTF,TGTGCCAGCAGCCCCCGGCCATGGGATGGCTACACCTTC
few,TRBD2,TRBV27,TRBJ2-2,CASNLGGGFGELFF,TGTGCCAGCAATTTAGGCGGGGGTTTCGGGGAGCTGTTTTTT
few,-,TRBV6-6,TRBJ1-2,CASGGGLLLARSLYGYTF,TGTGCCAGCGGGGGGGGTCTTCTCCTAGCTCGCTCCCTCTATGGCTACACCTTC
many,TRBD2,TRBV7-6,TRBJ2-1,CASSSPTSGFYNEQFF,TGTGCCAGCAGCTCCCCAACTAGCGGTTTTTACAATGAGCAGTTCTTC
-,TRBD2,TRBV4-2,TRBJ2-3,CASSPRTSGVKDTQYF,TGTGCCAGCAGCCCCCGGACTAGCGGGGTAAAAGATACGCAGTATTTT
-,-,TRBV7-9,TRBJ2-1,CASSLVGGLLNEQFF,TGTGCCAGCAGCTTAGTGGGGGGTCTTCTCAATGAGCAGTTCTTC
few,TRBD1,TRBV6-5,TRBJ1-1,CASSYETGVHTEAFF,TGTGCCAGCAGTTACGAGACAGGGGTTCACACTGAAGCTTTCTTT
-,TRBD2,TRBV24-1,TRBJ2-2,CATSSRGSGITGELFF,TGTGCCACCAGTTCGCGAGGGAGCGGGATCACCGGGGAGCTGTTTTTT
-,TRBD2,TRBV13,TRBJ2-1,CATLAGKGGNEQFF,TGTGCCACCTTAGCGGGGAAAGGTGGGAATGAGCAGTTCTTC
-,-,TRBV6-6,TRBJ1-1,CASSNRDGKTNTEAFF,TGTGCCAGCAGTAACCGGGACGGCAAGACGAACACTGAAGCTTTCTTT